The rows below give T cell receptor beta chains drawn from one sample of a study of T cell responses to AZD1222 COVID-19 vaccine. Method: immunoSEQ multiplex PCR; TCRdb's copy keeps in-frame clones and lacks some. The sample contains about 120,000 clones, about 95% of which appear only once. This material consisted of peripheral blood, taken 28 days after the second AZD1222 dose. These TCRs come from an adult who received the AZD1222 COVID-19 vaccine. Each CDR3 is given with its conserved first and last residue. The order of the fields is clone size, J gene, V gene, D gene, CDR3 DNA, CDR3 protein. D genes are given only for firm matches. Clone size is given for some rows only: seen once, a few or many times, or a class if the clone is expanded.

clone size: NA; J gene: TRBJ2-7; V gene: TRBV4-2; D gene: TRBD2; CDR3 DNA: TGTGCCAGCAGCCAAGCGCGGGGGTACGAGCAGTACTTC; CDR3 protein: CASSQARGYEQYF
clone size: NA; J gene: TRBJ2-3; V gene: TRBV5-1; D gene: NA; CDR3 DNA: TGCGCCAGCAGCCCGTCCCTCTACACAGATACGCAGTATTTT; CDR3 protein: CASSPSLYTDTQYF
clone size: NA; J gene: TRBJ2-7; V gene: TRBV12-3/TRBV12-4; D gene: TRBD1; CDR3 DNA: TGTGCCAGCCGGACAGGGAGTAGCTACGAGCAGTACTTC; CDR3 protein: CASRTGSSYEQYF
clone size: NA; J gene: TRBJ1-2; V gene: TRBV29-1; D gene: TRBD1; CDR3 DNA: TGCAGCGTTGAAGAGGCAGGGGGCGTTTTCTATGGCTACACCTTC; CDR3 protein: CSVEEAGGVFYGYTF
clone size: NA; J gene: TRBJ2-2; V gene: TRBV7-2; D gene: TRBD1; CDR3 DNA: TGTGCCAGCAGCCCCGGGACAGGGGTCTTCCCTGACACCGGGGAGCTGTTTTTT; CDR3 protein: CASSPGTGVFPDTGELFF
clone size: NA; J gene: TRBJ1-2; V gene: TRBV3-1/TRBV3-2; D gene: NA; CDR3 DNA: TGTGCCAGCAGTTCAGACAGCTCCTATGGCTACACCTTC; CDR3 protein: CASSSDSSYGYTF
clone size: NA; J gene: TRBJ2-5; V gene: TRBV5-1; D gene: TRBD2; CDR3 DNA: TGCGCCAGCGAGAGCGGGGGGGCCGGAGAGACCCAGTACTTC; CDR3 protein: CASESGGAGETQYF
clone size: NA; J gene: TRBJ2-5; V gene: TRBV3-1/TRBV3-2; D gene: NA; CDR3 DNA: TGTGCCAGCAGCCAGCGCCCAGGGAAGGTTGAGACCCAGTACTTC; CDR3 protein: CASSQRPGKVETQYF
clone size: NA; J gene: TRBJ1-5; V gene: TRBV30; D gene: NA; CDR3 DNA: TGTGCCTGGGGATTAGGACAGTACAATCAGCCCCAGCATTTT; CDR3 protein: CAWGLGQYNQPQHF
clone size: NA; J gene: TRBJ1-2; V gene: TRBV7-9; D gene: TRBD1; CDR3 DNA: TGTGCCAGCAGCCTACGGCGACAGGGATTCGGTGGCTACACCTTC; CDR3 protein: CASSLRRQGFGGYTF
clone size: NA; J gene: TRBJ1-3; V gene: TRBV5-6; D gene: TRBD1; CDR3 DNA: TGTGCCAGCAGCTCCCCGACAGGGGGCACTGGAAACACCATATATTTT; CDR3 protein: CASSSPTGGTGNTIYF
clone size: once; J gene: TRBJ2-2; V gene: TRBV7-9; D gene: TRBD1; CDR3 DNA: TGTGCCAGCAGCTTAGAGCCCCACAGGGGTGCGAACACCGGGGAGCTGTTTTTT; CDR3 protein: CASSLEPHRGANTGELFF
clone size: NA; J gene: TRBJ2-1; V gene: TRBV4-1; D gene: TRBD2; CDR3 DNA: TGCGCCAGCAGCCAAGTTAGCGGGGGGGCGTACAATGAGCAGTTCTTC; CDR3 protein: CASSQVSGGAYNEQFF
clone size: NA; J gene: TRBJ1-2; V gene: TRBV27; D gene: NA; CDR3 DNA: TGTGCCAGCAGTTTCTCCGGGACCCTCTATGGCTACACCTTC; CDR3 protein: CASSFSGTLYGYTF
clone size: NA; J gene: TRBJ2-7; V gene: TRBV6-5; D gene: NA; CDR3 DNA: TGTGCCAGCAGTTACACTCGGCAACTGAGGGAGCAGTACTTC; CDR3 protein: CASSYTRQLREQYF
clone size: NA; J gene: TRBJ2-1; V gene: TRBV5-4; D gene: TRBD1; CDR3 DNA: TGTGCCAGCAACTCAGGGGGACGGGTAAATGAGCAGTTCTTC; CDR3 protein: CASNSGGRVNEQFF
clone size: NA; J gene: TRBJ2-3; V gene: TRBV19; D gene: TRBD2; CDR3 DNA: TGTGCCAGTAGTATCGGACTAGCAGATACGCAGTATTTT; CDR3 protein: CASSIGLADTQYF
clone size: few; J gene: TRBJ2-2; V gene: TRBV5-5; D gene: NA; CDR3 DNA: TGTGCCAGCAGCTTGCGGCTAGCTCCCGGGGAGCTGTTTTTT; CDR3 protein: CASSLRLAPGELFF
clone size: NA; J gene: TRBJ2-1; V gene: TRBV5-4; D gene: TRBD2; CDR3 DNA: TGTGCCAGCAGCCAAGGGCGGGGGGGCCTACCTAGTGAGCAGTTCTTC; CDR3 protein: CASSQGRGGLPSEQFF
clone size: NA; J gene: TRBJ1-1; V gene: TRBV11-3; D gene: NA; CDR3 DNA: TGTGCCAGCAGCTTAGGAGGAGATGAAGCTTTCTTT; CDR3 protein: CASSLGGDEAFF